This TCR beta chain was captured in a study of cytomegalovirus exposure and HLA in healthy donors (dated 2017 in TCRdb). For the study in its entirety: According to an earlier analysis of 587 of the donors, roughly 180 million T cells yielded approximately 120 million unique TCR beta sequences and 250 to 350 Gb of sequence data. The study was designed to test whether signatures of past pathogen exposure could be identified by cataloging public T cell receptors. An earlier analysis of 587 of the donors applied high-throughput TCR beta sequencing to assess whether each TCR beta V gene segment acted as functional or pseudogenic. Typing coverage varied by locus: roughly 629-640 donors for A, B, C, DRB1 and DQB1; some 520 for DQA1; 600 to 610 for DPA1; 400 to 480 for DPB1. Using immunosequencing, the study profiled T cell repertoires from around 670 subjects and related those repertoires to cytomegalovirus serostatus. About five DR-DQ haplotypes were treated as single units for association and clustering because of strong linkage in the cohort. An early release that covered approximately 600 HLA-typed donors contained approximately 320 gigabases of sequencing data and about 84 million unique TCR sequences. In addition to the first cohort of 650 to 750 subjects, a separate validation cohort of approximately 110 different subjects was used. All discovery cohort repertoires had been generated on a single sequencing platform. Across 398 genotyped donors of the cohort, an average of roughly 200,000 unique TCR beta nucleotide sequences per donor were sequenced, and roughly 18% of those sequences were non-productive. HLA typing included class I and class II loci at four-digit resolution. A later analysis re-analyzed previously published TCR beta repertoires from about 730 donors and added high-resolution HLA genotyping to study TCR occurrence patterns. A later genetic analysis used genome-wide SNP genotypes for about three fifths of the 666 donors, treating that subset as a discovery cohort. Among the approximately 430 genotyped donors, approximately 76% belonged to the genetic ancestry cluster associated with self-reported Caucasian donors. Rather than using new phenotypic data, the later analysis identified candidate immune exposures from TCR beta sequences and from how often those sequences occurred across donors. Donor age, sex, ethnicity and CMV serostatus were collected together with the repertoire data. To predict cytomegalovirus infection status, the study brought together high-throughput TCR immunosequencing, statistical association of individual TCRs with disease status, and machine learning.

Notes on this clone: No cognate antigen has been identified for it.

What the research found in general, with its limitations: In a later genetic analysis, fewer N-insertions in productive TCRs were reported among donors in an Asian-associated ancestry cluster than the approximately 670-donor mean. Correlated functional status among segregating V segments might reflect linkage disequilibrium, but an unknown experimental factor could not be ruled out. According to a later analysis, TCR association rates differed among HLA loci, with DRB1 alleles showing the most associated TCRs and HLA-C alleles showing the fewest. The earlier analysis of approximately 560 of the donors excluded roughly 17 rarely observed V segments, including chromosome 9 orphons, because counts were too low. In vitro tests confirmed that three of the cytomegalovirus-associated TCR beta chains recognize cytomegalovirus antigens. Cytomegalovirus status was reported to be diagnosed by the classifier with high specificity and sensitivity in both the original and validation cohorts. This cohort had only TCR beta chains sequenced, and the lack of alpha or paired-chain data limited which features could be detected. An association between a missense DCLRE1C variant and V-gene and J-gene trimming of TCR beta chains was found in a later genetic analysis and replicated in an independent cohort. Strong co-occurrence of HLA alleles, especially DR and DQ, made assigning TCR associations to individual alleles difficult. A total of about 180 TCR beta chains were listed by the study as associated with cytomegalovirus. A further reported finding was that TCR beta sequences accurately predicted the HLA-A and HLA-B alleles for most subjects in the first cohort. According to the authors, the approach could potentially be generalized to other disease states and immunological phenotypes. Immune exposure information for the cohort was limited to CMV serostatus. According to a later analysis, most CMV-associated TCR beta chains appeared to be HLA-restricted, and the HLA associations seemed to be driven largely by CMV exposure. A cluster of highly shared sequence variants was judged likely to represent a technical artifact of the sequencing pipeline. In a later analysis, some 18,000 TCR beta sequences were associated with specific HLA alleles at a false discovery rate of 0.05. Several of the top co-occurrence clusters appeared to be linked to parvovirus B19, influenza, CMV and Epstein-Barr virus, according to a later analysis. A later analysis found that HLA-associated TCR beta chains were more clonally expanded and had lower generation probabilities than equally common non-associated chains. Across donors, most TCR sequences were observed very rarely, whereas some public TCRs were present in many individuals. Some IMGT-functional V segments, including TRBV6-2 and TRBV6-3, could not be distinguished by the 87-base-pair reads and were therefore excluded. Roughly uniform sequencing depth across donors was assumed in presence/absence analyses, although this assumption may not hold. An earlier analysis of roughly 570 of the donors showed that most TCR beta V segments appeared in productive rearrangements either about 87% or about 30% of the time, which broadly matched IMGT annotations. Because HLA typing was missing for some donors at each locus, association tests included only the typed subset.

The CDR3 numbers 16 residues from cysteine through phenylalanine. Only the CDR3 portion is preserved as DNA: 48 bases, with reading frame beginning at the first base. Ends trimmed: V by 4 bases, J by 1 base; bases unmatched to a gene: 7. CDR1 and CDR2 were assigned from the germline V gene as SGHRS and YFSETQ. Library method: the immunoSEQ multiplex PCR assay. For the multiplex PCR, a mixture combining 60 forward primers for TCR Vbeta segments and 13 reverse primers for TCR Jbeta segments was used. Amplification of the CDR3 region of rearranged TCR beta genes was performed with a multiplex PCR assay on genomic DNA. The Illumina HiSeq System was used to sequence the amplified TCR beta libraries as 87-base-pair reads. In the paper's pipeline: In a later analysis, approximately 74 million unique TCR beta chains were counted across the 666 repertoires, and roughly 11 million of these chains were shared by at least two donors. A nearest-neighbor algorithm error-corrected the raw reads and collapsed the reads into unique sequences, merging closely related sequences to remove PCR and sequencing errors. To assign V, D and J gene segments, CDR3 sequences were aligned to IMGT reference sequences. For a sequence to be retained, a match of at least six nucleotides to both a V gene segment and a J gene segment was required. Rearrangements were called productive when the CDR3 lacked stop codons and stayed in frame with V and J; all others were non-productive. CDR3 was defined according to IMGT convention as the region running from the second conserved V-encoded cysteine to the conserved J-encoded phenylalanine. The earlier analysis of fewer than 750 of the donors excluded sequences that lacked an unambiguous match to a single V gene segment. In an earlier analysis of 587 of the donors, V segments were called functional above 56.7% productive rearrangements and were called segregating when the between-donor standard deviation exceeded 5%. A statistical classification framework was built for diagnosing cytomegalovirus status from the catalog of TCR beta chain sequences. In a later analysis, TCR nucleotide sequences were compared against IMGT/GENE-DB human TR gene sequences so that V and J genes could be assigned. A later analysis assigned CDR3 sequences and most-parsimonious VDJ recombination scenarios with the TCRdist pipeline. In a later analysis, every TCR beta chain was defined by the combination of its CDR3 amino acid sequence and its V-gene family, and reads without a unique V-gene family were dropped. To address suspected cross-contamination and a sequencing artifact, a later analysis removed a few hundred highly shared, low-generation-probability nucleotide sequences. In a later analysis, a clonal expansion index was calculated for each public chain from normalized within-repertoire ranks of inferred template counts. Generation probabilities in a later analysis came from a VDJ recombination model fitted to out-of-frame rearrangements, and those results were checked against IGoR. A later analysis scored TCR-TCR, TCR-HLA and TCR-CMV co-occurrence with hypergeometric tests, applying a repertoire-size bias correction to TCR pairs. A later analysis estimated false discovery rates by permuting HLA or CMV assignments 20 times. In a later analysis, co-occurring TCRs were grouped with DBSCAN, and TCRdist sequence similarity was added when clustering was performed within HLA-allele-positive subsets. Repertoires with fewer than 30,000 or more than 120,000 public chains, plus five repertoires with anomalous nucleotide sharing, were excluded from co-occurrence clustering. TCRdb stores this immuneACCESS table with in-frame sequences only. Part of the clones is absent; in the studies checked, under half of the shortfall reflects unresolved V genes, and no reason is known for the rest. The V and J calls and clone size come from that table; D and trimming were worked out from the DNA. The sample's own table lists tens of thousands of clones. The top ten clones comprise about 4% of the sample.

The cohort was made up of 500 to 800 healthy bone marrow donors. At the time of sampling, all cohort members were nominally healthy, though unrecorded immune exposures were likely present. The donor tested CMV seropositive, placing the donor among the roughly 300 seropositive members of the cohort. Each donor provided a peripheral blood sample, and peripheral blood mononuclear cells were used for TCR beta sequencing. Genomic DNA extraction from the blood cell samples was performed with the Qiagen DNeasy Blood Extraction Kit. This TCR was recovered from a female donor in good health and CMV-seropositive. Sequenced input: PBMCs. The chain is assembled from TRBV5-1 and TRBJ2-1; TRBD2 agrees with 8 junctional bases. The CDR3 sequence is CASSLRAGVSYNEQFF. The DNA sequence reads TGCGCCAGCAGCCTTAGAGCGGGAGTATCCTACAATGAGCAGTTCTTC.